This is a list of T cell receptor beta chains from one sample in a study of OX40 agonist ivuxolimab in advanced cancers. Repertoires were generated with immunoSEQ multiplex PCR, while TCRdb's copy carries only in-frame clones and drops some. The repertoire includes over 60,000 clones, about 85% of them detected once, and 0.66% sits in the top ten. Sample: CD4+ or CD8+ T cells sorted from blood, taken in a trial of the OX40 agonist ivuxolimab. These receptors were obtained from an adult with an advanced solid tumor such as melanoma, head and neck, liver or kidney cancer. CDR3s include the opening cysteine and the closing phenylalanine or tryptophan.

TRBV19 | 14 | CASSIGRGAYGYTF
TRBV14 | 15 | CASSQHTGGNYEQYF
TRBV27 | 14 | CASSPRDRDYEQYF
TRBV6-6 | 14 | CASSHMLAKNIQYF
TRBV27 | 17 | CASSSVTGTGLNQPQHF
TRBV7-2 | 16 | CASSLGQASYNSPLHF
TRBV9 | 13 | CASSVSRNTEAFF
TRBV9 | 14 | CASSPKRGWETQYF
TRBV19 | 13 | CASSIVQNYGYTF
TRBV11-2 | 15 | CASSLGTAMGYGYTF
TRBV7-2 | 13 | CASNGWGQETQYF
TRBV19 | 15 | CASRTERPGANVLTF
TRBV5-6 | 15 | CASSSTGIRYYGYTF
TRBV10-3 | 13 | CAISEQGSYEQYF
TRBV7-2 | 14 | CASSLSRVNYGYTF
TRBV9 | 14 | CASSPRTGRNEQYF
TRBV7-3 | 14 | CASSLDGGGNEAFF
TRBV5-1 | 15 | CASSPRRSTNEKLFF
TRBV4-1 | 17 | CASSQENRGGVSYEQYF
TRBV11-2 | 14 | CASSLRPSTDTQYF
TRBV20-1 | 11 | CSAPGSSGYTF
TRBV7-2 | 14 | CASSSSGPQDTQYF
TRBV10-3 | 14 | CAINTDGSDSPLHF
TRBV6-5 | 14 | CASSSPRTNEKLFF
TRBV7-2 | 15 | CASSLRRLDGGTQYF
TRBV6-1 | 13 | CASSQPPVAEAFF